Listed here is a single T cell receptor (beta chain). Its antigen remains unidentified. The repertoire was sequenced with immunoSEQ multiplex PCR; TCRdb's copy has only in-frame clones and lacks some. The sample has over 90,000 clones; roughly nine tenths are singletons. In germline, CDR1 is SGHAT, CDR2 FQNNGV. This CDR3 has 19 residues. J was trimmed by 0 bases and V by 2 bases; bases with no gene match: 10. This sample was included in a study of T cell responses to AZD1222 COVID-19 vaccine. Turning to the study itself: Recipients boosted at about 4 weeks or about 12 weeks are pooled. Study-wide points: Spike was spanned by vaccine-associated CD4 TCRs, which were dominant at 160-218 and 743-854. Clonal diversity was possibly underestimated; the donors were predominantly white British and more often female.

The sequencing here drew on peripheral blood, taken on day 0 of AZD1222 vaccination. The TCR originated in an adult in good health. The J gene is TRBJ1-6, the V gene TRBV11-2, with 7 bases aligning to TRBD1. CDR3 sequence (DNA): TGTGCCAGCAGCTTAATGGGCGTACAGGGGAGCTCCTATAATTCACCCCTCCACTTT. Residues: CASSLMGVQGSSYNSPLHF. Full variable domain (missing parts from reference TRBV11-2 and TRBJ1-6): EAGVAQSPRYKIIEKRQSVAFWCNPISGHATLYWYQQILGQGPKLLIQFQNNGVVDDSQLPKDRFSAERLKGVDSTLKIQPAKLEDSAVYLCASSLMGVQGSSYNSPLHFGNGTRLTVT.